This paragraph reports one TCR beta chain. Possible read error: a much larger clone is one base away. TCR beta CDR3 sequences were amplified from RNA transcripts. HTBI primers were the set used in a first-round RT-PCR of the TCR CDR3. TCRdb reprocessed the multiplex PCR reads via MiXCR and lists one record per CDR3 protein. This table has about 350,000 distinct CDR3 sequences, around 15% appearing once. The authors obtained PBMCs from more than 9.5 ml of fresh peripheral blood. The sample is drawn from a study of T cells in Graves' hyperthyroidism and ophthalmopathy. Study-level information: Peripheral blood was taken when the disease was first diagnosed, before any treatment began.

Per germline, CDR1 SNHLY and CDR2 FYNNEI. The CDR3 is made up of 16 amino acids. Trimming took 6 bases from V and 6 from J; bases not matched to a gene: 11. This receptor was identified in a woman aged 55-70 years with Graves' ophthalmopathy. Material for sequencing was blood. The V call is TRBV2, the J call TRBJ2-3; 11 bases agree with TRBD2. In DNA, the CDR3 is TGTGCCAGCAGAGGCCTAGCGGGAGGAGGGTCCGATACGCAGTATTTT. It codes for CASRGLAGGGSDTQYF.